Following are 28 T cell receptor beta chains from one sample sequenced in a study of brain T cells in children with intractable seizures. TCRdb keeps only in-frame clones here, not all; method: immunoSEQ multiplex PCR. The table includes 340,000 or so clones, over 85% detected once. The time point denotes: blood from clinic visit 5 months post-surgery; TSC patient then seizure free. This specimen consisted of peripheral blood, obtained 4 to 5 months after surgery. The receptors were gathered from a boy younger than two with tuberous sclerosis and intractable seizures.

The J gene is TRBJ2-7, the V gene TRBV18, with D unresolved. Deletions cut 3 bases from V and 4 bases from J, with 10 bases between. This CDR3 spans 13 amino acids. The germline gives CDR1 KGHSH, CDR2 LQKENI. CDR3 DNA sequence: TGTGCCAGCTCACCCGACCACAATTACGAGCAGTACTTC. It yields the protein CASSPDHNYEQYF.

This clone was found once. The genes are TRBV10-3 and TRBJ2-1; no definite D call. The CDR3 has 18 amino acids. The ends were cut back, 3 bases at V and 4 bases at J, with 22 bases in the middle. In germline, CDR1 is ENHRY, CDR2 SYGVKD. In DNA form, the CDR3 reads TGTGCCATCAGTGATCGCCGAAGCTCCACGACAAGATACAATGAGCAGTTCTTC. Protein product: CAISDRRSSTTRYNEQFF.

The J gene is TRBJ1-2, the V gene TRBV5-1; D possibly corresponds to TRBD1 (5 bases). This CDR3 comprises 13 residues. Trimming cost V 4 bases and J 6 bases, with 13 bases left between them. Germline V gives CDR1 SGHRS, CDR2 YFSETQ. Written as DNA, the CDR3 is TGCGCCAGCAGCGCCCGACAGTCAGATGGCTACACCTTC. It is translated as CASSARQSDGYTF.

The chain uses TRBV6-1 and TRBJ2-7; 8 bases match TRBD1. V dropped 2 bases and J dropped 5; count of bases not matched to a gene: 5. CDR1 is MNHNS and CDR2 is SASEGT in the germline V gene. The CDR3 length is 14 residues. The CDR3 DNA sequence: TGTGCCAGCAGTGAACCCCAGGGGGCCCACGAGCAGTACTTC. Translated, it gives CASSEPQGAHEQYF.

The gene calls are TRBV19 and TRBJ2-5; the match to TRBD2 covers 15 bases. The CDR3 has 17 residues. V shed 5 bases and J 4 bases; nucleotides not matched to a gene: 8. CDR1 is LNHDA and CDR2 is SQIVND in the germline V gene (reference sequence). The CDR3 is CASSLGLAGGPRETQYF. DNA of the CDR3: TGTGCCAGTAGTCTAGGACTAGCGGGAGGGCCAAGAGAGACCCAGTACTTC.

V is TRBV6-5 and J is TRBJ2-7; weak D call: TRBD1 (6 bases). The V end was cut by 7 bases, the J end by 6 bases, with 16 bases between. CDR3 size: 13 residues. Per germline, CDR1 MNHEY and CDR2 SVGAGI. As DNA, the CDR3 is TGTGCCAGCAACGCAGGGGCTTTGGGCGAGCAGTACTTC. Translating gives CASNAGALGEQYF.

The V gene is TRBV5-4, the J gene TRBJ1-1; TRBD1 agrees at 8 bases. With V trimmed by 4 bases and J by 5 bases, 7 bases remained unmatched. The CDR3 contains 14 residues. Per germline, CDR1 SGHNT and CDR2 YYREEE (reference sequence). Here the CDR3 DNA reads TGTGCCAGCAGCCTGAGGACAGGGTTTACTGAAGCTTTCTTT. Encoded protein: CASSLRTGFTEAFF.

The chain carries TRBV7-8 and TRBJ1-1; D unresolved. This CDR3 contains 12 residues. CDR1 is SGHVS and CDR2 is FQNEAQ in the germline V gene. Trimming removed 11 bases from V and 5 bases from J, with 15 bases in between. CDR3 loop: CAGGRRETEAFF. The CDR3 bases are TGTGCCGGAGGAAGGAGAGAAACTGAAGCTTTCTTT.

This sequence joins TRBV5-4 and TRBJ2-2; D is possibly TRBD1 (6 bases). Germline V gives CDR1 SGHNT, CDR2 YYREEE (reference sequence). This CDR3 has 15 amino acids. Trimming left V 4 bases short and J 0 bases short, with 10 bases between. CDR3 bases: TGTGCCAGCAGCCAGAGACAGGCGAACACCGGGGAGCTGTTTTTT. Translating it yields CASSQRQANTGELFF.

The rearrangement links TRBV12-3 or TRBV12-4 to TRBJ2-7, with TRBD2 matching 7 bases. The CDR3 has 13 residues. After removal of 3 bases from V and 5 bases from J, the junction contained 4 bases not matched to a gene. Here the CDR3 DNA reads TGTGCCAGCAGTTTCTCCGGGAGGCACGAGCAGTACTTC. Its translation: CASSFSGRHEQYF.

V and J are TRBV20-1 and TRBJ2-5; 10 positions agree with TRBD2. The CDR3 consists of 15 residues. Germline CDR1 and CDR2: DFQATT and SNEGSKA (reference sequence). V lost 3 bases, J lost 5 bases, and 9 bases stayed unmatched. In DNA, the CDR3 is TGCAGTGCTAGTAACAGCGGGGGGGCCGGTGAGACCCAGTACTTC. Protein product: CSASNSGGAGETQYF.

The CDR3 here is CATKGRLGGYTF. As DNA, the CDR3 is TGCGCCACAAAAGGGCGGTTGGGTGGCTACACCTTC. The chain recombines TRBV5-1 with TRBJ1-2, with D uncertain. V dropped 9 bases and J dropped 7 bases, with 16 bases sitting between them. The CDR3 is made up of 12 amino acids. From germline, CDR1 is SGHRS and CDR2 YFSETQ.

The chain employs TRBV27 and TRBJ2-5; 7 bases line up with TRBD2. Losses at the gene ends were 2 bases for V and 5 bases for J; bases not matched to a gene: 5. The CDR3 length is 14 residues. Germline V gives CDR1 MNHEY, CDR2 SMNVEV (reference sequence). CDR3 nucleotide sequence: TGTGCCAGCAGTTTACGGGGGGAGTGGGAGACCCAGTACTTC. As protein: CASSLRGEWETQYF.

The chain carries TRBV7-2 and TRBJ1-2; 8 bases are shared with TRBD1. The V gene's germline CDR1 is SGHTA and CDR2 FQGNSA. Trimming removed 0 bases from V and 6 bases from J; junction bases left unmatched: 3. The CDR3 spans 14 residues. CDR3 DNA sequence: TGTGCCAGCAGCTTAGCGCAGGGGGCGGATGGCTACACCTTC. This encodes CASSLAQGADGYTF. The variable domain in full, completed from reference TRBV7-2 and TRBJ1-2, reads GAGVSQSPSNKVTEKGKDVELRCDPISGHTALYWYRQSLGQGLEFLIYFQGNSAPDKSGLPSDRFSAERTGGSVSTLTIQRTQQEDSAVYLCASSLAQGADGYTFGSGTRLTVV.

This rearrangement joins TRBV27 to TRBJ1-5; D possibly corresponds to TRBD1 (5 bases). This CDR3 is built from 16 residues. Germline lookup yields CDR1 MNHEY and CDR2 SMNVEV (reference sequence). V was pared by 2 bases and J by 4 bases, with 15 bases between. The CDR3 spells CASSLLGGIGNQPQHF. DNA for the CDR3: TGTGCCAGCAGTTTACTGGGGGGAATTGGGAATCAGCCCCAGCATTTT.

About this clone itself: A junction end diverges from the germline sequence, so it may reflect a read error. V is TRBV20-1 and J is TRBJ2-1, with 11 bases matching TRBD1. This CDR3 comprises 11 residues. Looked up from germline, CDR1 is DFQATT and CDR2 is SNEGSKA (reference sequence). CDR3 sequence: CSAVDRGPGVF. CDR3 in DNA: TGCAGTGCTGTGGACAGGGGGCCTGGGGTCTTC.

This chain connects TRBV24-1 to TRBJ1-5, with D maybe TRBD1 (6 bases). The CDR3 is 13 amino acids. Germline CDR1 and CDR2: KGHDR and SFDVKD. V lost 3 bases, J lost 12 bases, and 14 bases lay in between. The CDR3 here is CATSDGHHRVQHF. In nucleotides, the CDR3 is TGTGCCACCAGTGATGGACACCACAGGGTCCAGCATTTT.

The chain joins TRBV7-9 to TRBJ2-7; TRBD2 aligns across 12 bases. The CDR3 runs 15 residues. Germline V gene data show CDR1 as SEHNR and CDR2 as FQNEAQ (reference sequence). The V and J ends lost 5 bases and 3 bases, in that order; junction bases with no gene match: 5. The CDR3 DNA is TGTGCCAGCAGCGAAAGACTAGCGGGAGTCTACGAGCAGTACTTC. Translation gives CASSERLAGVYEQYF.

This clone came up once. V usage is TRBV6-5 and J usage is TRBJ1-1, with a weak D call TRBD1 (6 bases). Germline V gene lookup returns CDR1 MNHEY and CDR2 SVGAGI. V lost 4 bases and J 6 bases, leaving 12 bases between the germline ends. The CDR3 contains 13 residues. CDR3 residues: CASSSTGPPEAFF. CDR3 in DNA: TGTGCCAGCAGTTCTACAGGGCCCCCTGAAGCTTTCTTT.

The V gene is TRBV24-1, the J gene TRBJ2-7, with TRBD1 identical over 9 bases. The CDR3 totals 14 residues. CDR1 and CDR2 from the germline V gene are KGHDR and SFDVKD. V shed 4 bases and J 7 bases; nucleotides not matched to a gene: 7. CDR3 sequence: CATSDETGGNEQYF. CDR3 nucleotides: TGTGCCACCAGTGACGAGACAGGGGGAAATGAGCAGTACTTC.

This CDR3 is CASSGVEMVGNSPLHF. Here the CDR3 DNA reads TGTGCCAGCAGTGGGGTGGAGATGGTGGGAAATTCACCCCTCCACTTT. This chain uses TRBV6-1 with TRBJ1-6, with D unresolved. The CDR3 runs 16 residues. Germline V gives CDR1 MNHNS, CDR2 SASEGT. V lost 4 bases to trimming and J lost 7 bases, with 17 bases between them.

The chain employs TRBV11-2 and TRBJ2-1, with a tentative D call TRBD2 (6 bases). The CDR3 totals 14 residues. Germline V gene sequence: CDR1 SGHAT, CDR2 FQNNGV. V was pared by 4 bases and J by 3 bases, with 10 bases between. Written as DNA, the CDR3 is TGTGCCAGCAGCTGGGGGGTACTCTACAATGAGCAGTTCTTC. Translation gives CASSWGVLYNEQFF. The entire variable domain, with the rest obtained from reference TRBV11-2 and TRBJ2-1, is as follows: EAGVAQSPRYKIIEKRQSVAFWCNPISGHATLYWYQQILGQGPKLLIQFQNNGVVDDSQLPKDRFSAERLKGVDSTLKIQPAKLEDSAVYLCASSWGVLYNEQFFGPGTRLTVL.

This clone was detected once. The chain has TRBV7-9 and TRBJ2-1; 9 bases map to TRBD1. Trimming at V came to 1 base and at J to 5 bases, leaving 3 bases not matched to a gene. The CDR3 sequence is 15 residues long. Germline loops: CDR1 SEHNR, CDR2 FQNEAQ (reference sequence). DNA for the CDR3: TGTGCCAGCAGCTTAGGACAGGGGGGCCACAATGAGCAGTTCTTC. Translation: CASSLGQGGHNEQFF.

The V and J genes are TRBV4-1 and TRBJ2-7, with D perhaps matching TRBD1 or TRBD2 (6 bases each). Germline V gives CDR1 MGHRA, CDR2 YSYEKL. Trimming left V 1 base short and J 2 bases short, with 18 bases between. CDR3 length: 17 amino acids. The CDR3, as DNA: TGCGCCAGCAGCCAAGTGTTTTTCGGGGGCACGACCTACGAGCAGTACTTC. It yields the protein CASSQVFFGGTTYEQYF.

Notes on this clone: The junction does not match germline at one end; this may be a read error. The chain employs TRBV14 and TRBJ2-7, with 8 bases fitting TRBD1. Germline values: CDR1 SGHDN, CDR2 FVKESK. This CDR3 is 13 amino acids long. The CDR3 DNA is TGTGCCAGCAGCCTACGACGGCGGGACAGGCCGATATTC. It yields the protein CASSLRRRDRPIF.

This clone has only a few counts. J is TRBJ1-5 and V is TRBV2; D not resolved. V shed 4 bases and J shed 4 bases, with 11 bases lying between them. Looked up from germline, CDR1 is SNHLY and CDR2 is FYNNEI. The CDR3 is 14 amino acids. DNA for the CDR3: TGTGCCAGCAGTGCAGAACAAACTAATCAGCCCCAGCATTTT. This codes for CASSAEQTNQPQHF.

The V and J genes are TRBV5-1 and TRBJ1-5; the D gene is possibly TRBD1 (5 bases). Germline CDR1 is SGHRS and CDR2 is YFSETQ. Deletions cut 4 bases from V and 7 bases from J, with 18 bases between. The CDR3 extends over 15 amino acids. The DNA for the CDR3 is TGCGCCAGCAGCCCGGAGGGCCAGGGAGGGCAGCCCCAGCATTTT. As protein: CASSPEGQGGQPQHF.

This clone occurred once. The rearrangement uses TRBV9 and TRBJ2-1; 8 bases agree with TRBD2. CDR1 is SGDLS and CDR2 is YYNGEE in the germline V gene. V lost 0 bases to trimming and J lost 7 bases; unmatched junction nucleotides: 6. The CDR3 length is 15 residues. The CDR3 loop reads CASSVARGAGNEQFF. The CDR3 nucleotides read TGTGCCAGCAGCGTAGCGCGGGGGGCCGGGAATGAGCAGTTCTTC. Filled out from reference TRBV9 and TRBJ2-1, the complete variable domain reads DSGVTQTPKHLITATGQRVTLRCSPRSGDLSVYWYQQSLDQGLQFLIQYYNGEERAKGNILERFSAQQFPDLHSELNLSSLELGDSALYFCASSVARGAGNEQFFGPGTRLTVL.